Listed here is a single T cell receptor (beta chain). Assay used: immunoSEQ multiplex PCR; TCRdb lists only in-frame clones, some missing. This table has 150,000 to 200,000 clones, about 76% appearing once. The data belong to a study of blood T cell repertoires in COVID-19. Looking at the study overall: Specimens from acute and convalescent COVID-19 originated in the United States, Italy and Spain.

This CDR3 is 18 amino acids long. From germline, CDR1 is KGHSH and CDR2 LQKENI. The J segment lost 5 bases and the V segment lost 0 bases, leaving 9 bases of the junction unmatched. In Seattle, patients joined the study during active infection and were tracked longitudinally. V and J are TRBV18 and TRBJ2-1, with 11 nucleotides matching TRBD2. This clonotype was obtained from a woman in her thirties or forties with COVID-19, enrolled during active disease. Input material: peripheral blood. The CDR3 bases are TGTGCCAGCTCACCACCACTCCTTACACTAGCGGGGGACAATGAGCAGTTCTTC. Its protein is CASSPPLLTLAGDNEQFF.